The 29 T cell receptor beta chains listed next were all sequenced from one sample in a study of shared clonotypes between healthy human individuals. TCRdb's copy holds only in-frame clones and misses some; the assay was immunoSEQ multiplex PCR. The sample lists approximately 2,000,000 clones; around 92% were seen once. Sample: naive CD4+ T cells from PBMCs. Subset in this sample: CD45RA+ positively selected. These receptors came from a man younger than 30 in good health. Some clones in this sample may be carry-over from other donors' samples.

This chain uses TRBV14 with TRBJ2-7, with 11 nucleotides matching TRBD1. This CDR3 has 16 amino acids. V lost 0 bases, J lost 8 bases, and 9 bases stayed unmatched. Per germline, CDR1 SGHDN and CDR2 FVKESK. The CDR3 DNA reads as TGTGCCAGCAGCCAAGATTACGGACAGGGGGCTTCGCAGCAGTACTTC. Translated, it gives CASSQDYGQGASQQYF.

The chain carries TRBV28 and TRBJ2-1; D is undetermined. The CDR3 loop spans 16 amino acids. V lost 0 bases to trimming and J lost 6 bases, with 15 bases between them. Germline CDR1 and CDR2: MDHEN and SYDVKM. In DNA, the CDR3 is TGTGCCAGCAGTTTATGGGTGCCGCTGAGAGTCAATGAGCAGTTCTTC. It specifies CASSLWVPLRVNEQFF.

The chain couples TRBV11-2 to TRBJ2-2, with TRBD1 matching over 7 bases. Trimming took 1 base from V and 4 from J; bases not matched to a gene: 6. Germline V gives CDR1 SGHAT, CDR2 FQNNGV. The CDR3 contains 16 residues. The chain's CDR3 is CASSLASRGSTGELFF. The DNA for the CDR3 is TGTGCCAGCAGCTTAGCTTCCAGGGGGAGCACCGGGGAGCTGTTTTTT.

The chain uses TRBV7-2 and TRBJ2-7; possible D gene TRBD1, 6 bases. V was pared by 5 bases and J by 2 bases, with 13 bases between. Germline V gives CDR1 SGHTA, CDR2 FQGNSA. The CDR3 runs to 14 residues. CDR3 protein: CASSARDITYEQYF. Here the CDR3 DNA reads TGTGCCAGCAGCGCCCGGGACATTACCTACGAGCAGTACTTC.

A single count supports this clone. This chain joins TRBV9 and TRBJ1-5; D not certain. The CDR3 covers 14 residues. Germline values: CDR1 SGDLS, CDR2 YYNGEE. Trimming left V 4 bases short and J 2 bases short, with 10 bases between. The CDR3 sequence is CASSSDSGNQPQHF. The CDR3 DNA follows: TGTGCCAGCAGCTCCGACTCCGGCAATCAGCCCCAGCATTTT.

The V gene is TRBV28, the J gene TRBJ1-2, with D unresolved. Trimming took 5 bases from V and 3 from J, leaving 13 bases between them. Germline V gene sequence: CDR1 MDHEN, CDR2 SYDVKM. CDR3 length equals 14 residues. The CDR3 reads CASSPSPRHYGYTF. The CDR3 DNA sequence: TGTGCCAGCAGTCCGTCCCCGAGGCACTATGGCTACACCTTC.

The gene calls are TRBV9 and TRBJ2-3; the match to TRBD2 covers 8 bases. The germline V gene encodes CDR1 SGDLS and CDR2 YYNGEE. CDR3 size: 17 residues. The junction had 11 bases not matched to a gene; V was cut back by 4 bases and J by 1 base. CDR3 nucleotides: TGTGCCAGCAGCACCCGCCCTTCGACTAGCGGCACAGATACGCAGTATTTT. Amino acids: CASSTRPSTSGTDTQYF. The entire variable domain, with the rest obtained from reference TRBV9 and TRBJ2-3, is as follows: DSGVTQTPKHLITATGQRVTLRCSPRSGDLSVYWYQQSLDQGLQFLIQYYNGEERAKGNILERFSAQQFPDLHSELNLSSLELGDSALYFCASSTRPSTSGTDTQYFGPGTRLTVL.

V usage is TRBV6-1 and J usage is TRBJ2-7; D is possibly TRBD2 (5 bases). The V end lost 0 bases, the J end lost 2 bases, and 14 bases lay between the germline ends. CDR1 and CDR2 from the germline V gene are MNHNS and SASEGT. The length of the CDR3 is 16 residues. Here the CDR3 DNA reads TGTGCCAGCAGTGAAGCTAGGAGGAAGGCTACCTACGAGCAGTACTTC. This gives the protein CASSEARRKATYEQYF.

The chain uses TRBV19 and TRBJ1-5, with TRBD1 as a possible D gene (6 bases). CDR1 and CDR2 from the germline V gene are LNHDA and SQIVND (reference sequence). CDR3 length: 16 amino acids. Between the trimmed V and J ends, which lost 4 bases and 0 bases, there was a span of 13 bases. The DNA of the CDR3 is TGTGCCAGTAGTAAGGACAGAACTTATAGCAATCAGCCCCAGCATTTT. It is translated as CASSKDRTYSNQPQHF.

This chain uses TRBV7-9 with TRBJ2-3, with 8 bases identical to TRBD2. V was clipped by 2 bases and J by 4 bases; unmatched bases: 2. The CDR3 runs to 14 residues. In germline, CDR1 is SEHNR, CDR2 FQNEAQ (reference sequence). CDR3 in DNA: TGTGCCAGCAGCTTATTGCGGGAGGCAGATACGCAGTATTTT. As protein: CASSLLREADTQYF.

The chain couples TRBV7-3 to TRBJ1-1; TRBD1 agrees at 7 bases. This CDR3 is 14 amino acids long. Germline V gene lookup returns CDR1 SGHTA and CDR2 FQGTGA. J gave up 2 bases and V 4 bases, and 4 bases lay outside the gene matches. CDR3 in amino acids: CASSSYRGNTEAFF. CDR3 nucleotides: TGTGCCAGCAGCTCCTACAGGGGAAACACTGAAGCTTTCTTT.

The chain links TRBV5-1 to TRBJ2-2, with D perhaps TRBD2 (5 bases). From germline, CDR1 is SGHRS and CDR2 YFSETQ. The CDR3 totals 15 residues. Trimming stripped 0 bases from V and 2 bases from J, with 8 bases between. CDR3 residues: CASSLAEANTGELFF. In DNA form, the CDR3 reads TGCGCCAGCAGCTTGGCGGAGGCCAACACCGGGGAGCTGTTTTTT. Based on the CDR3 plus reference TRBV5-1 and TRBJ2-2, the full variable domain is KAGVTQTPRYLIKTRGQQVTLSCSPISGHRSVSWYQQTPGQGLQFLFEYFSETQRNKGNFPGRFSGRQFSNSRSEMNVSTLELGDSALYLCASSLAEANTGELFFGEGSRLTVL.

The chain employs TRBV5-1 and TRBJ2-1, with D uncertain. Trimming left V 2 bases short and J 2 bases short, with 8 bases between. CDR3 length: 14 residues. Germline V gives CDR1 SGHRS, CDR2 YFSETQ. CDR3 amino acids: CASSFYQTYNEQFF. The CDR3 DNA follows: TGCGCCAGCAGCTTTTATCAGACCTACAATGAGCAGTTCTTC.

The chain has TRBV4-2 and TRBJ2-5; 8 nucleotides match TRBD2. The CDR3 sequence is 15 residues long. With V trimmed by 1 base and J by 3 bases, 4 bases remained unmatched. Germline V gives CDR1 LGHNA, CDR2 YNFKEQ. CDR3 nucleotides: TGTGCCAGCAGCCAAGTTGCGGGAGGAGAAGAGACCCAGTACTTC. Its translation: CASSQVAGGEETQYF.

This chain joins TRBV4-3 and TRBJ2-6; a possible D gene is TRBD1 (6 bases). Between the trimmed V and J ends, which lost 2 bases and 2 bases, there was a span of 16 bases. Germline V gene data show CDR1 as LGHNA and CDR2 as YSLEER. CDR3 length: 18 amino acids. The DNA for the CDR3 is TGCGCCAGCAGCCAAAAAGGGGCGACAGGCACTGGGGCCAACGTCCTGACTTTC. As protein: CASSQKGATGTGANVLTF.

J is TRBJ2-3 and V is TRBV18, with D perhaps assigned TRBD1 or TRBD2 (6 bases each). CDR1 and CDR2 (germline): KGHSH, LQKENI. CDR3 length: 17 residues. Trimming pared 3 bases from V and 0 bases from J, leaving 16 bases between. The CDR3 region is CASSPFPQGGSTDTQYF. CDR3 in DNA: TGTGCCAGCTCACCTTTCCCACAGGGAGGTAGCACAGATACGCAGTATTTT.

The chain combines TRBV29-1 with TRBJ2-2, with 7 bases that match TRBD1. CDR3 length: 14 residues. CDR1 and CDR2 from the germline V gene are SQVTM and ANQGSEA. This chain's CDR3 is CSFSGWDSTGELFF. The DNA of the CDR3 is TGCAGTTTTTCGGGGTGGGACAGCACCGGGGAGCTGTTTTTT.

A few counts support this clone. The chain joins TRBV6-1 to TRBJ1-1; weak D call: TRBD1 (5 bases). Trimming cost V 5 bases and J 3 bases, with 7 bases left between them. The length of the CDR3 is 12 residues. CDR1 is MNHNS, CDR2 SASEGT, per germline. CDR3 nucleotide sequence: TGTGCCAGCAGTTTCAGGGACACTGAAGCTTTCTTT. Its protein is CASSFRDTEAFF.

The DNA for the CDR3 is TGTGCCAGCAGCTCACCGATAAGAGGACAGTACACTGAAGCTTTCTTT. Amino acid sequence: CASSSPIRGQYTEAFF. The rearrangement uses TRBV5-4 and TRBJ1-1; TRBD1 is a possible D gene (6 bases). CDR3 length: 16 residues. CDR1 is SGHNT, CDR2 YYREEE, per germline (reference sequence). V lost 3 bases and J 3 bases, leaving 18 bases between the germline ends.

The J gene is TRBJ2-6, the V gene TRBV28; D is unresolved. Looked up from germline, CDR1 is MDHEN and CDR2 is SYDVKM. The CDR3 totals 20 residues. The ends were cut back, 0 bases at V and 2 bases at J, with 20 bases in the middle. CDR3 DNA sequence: TGTGCCAGCAGTTTATGGAATGATACCGGCCCCTGGGCTGGGGCCAACGTCCTGACTTTC. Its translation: CASSLWNDTGPWAGANVLTF. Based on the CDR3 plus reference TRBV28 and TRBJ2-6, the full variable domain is DVKVTQSSRYLVKRTGEKVFLECVQDMDHENMFWYRQDPGLGLRLIYFSYDVKMKEKGDIPEGYSVSREKKERFSLILESASTNQTSMYLCASSLWNDTGPWAGANVLTFGAGSRLTVL.

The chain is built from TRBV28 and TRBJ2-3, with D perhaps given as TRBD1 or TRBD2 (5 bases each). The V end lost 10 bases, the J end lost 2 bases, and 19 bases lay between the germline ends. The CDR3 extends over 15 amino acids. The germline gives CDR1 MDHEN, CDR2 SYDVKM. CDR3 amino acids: CATRPGTLHTDTQYF. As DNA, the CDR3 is TGTGCCACTCGACCCGGGACGCTTCACACAGATACGCAGTATTTT.

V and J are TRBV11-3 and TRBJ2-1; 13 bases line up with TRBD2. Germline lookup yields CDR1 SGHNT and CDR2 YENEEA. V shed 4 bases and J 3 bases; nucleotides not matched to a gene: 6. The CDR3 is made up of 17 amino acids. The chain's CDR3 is CASSSTGLAGLYNEQFF. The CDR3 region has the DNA TGTGCCAGCAGCTCCACGGGACTAGCGGGACTCTACAATGAGCAGTTCTTC.

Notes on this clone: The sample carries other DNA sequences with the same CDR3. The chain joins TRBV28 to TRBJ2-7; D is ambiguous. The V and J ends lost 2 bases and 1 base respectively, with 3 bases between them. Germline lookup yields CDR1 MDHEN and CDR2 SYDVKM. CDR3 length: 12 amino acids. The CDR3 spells CASSLGSYEQYF. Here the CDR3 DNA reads TGTGCCAGCAGTTTAGGTTCCTACGAGCAGTACTTC.

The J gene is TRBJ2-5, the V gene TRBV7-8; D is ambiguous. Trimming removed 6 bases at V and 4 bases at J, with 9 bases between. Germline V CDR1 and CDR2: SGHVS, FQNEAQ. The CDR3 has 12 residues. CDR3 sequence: CASRKVGETQYF. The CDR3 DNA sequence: TGTGCCAGCAGGAAGGTCGGAGAGACCCAGTACTTC.

This CDR3 is CSVSGRAGEQYF. The CDR3 DNA sequence: TGCAGCGTTAGTGGCAGGGCTGGCGAGCAGTACTTC. The genes are TRBV29-1 and TRBJ2-5, with a possible D match to TRBD1 (5 bases). The DNA end is more similar to TRBJ2-7, so the J call may be wrong. The CDR3 extends over 12 amino acids. Germline V gene lookup returns CDR1 SQVTM and CDR2 ANQGSEA.

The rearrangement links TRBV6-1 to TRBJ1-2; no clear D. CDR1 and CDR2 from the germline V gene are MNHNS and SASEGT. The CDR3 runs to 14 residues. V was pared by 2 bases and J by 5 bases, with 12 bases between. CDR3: CASSERWEGYGYTF. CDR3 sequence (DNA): TGTGCCAGCAGTGAAAGGTGGGAGGGATATGGCTACACCTTC.

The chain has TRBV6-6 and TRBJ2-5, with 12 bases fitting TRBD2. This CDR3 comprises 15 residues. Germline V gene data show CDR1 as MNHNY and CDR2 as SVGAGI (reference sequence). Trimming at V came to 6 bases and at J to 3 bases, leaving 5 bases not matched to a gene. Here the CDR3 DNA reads TGTGCCAGCAGCCCCGGACTAGCGGGAAAAGAGACCCAGTACTTC. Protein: CASSPGLAGKETQYF.

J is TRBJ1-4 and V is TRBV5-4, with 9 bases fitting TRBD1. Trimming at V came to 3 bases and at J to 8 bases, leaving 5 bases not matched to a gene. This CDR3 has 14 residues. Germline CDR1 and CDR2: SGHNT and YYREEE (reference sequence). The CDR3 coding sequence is TGTGCCAGCAGCTCGGGACAGGGTGAGGAAAAACTGTTTTTT. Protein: CASSSGQGEEKLFF.

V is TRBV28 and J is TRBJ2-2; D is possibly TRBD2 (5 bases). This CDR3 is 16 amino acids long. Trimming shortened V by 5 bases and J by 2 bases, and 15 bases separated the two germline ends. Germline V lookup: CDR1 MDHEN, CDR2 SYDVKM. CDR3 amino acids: CASSGPRTSNTGELFF. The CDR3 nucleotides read TGTGCCAGCAGTGGACCGAGGACTTCCAACACCGGGGAGCTGTTTTTT.